The 22 T cell receptor beta chains below come from one sample, sequenced in a study of OX40 agonist ivuxolimab in advanced cancers. Assay used: immunoSEQ multiplex PCR; TCRdb lists only in-frame clones, some missing. This sample yields about 84,000 clones, of which 94% are seen a single time; approximately 11% belongs to the top ten. The source was CD4+ or CD8+ T cells sorted from blood, collected in a trial of the OX40 agonist ivuxolimab. These receptors came from an adult with an advanced solid tumor such as melanoma, head and neck, liver or kidney cancer.

Only one count was recorded for this clone. This chain connects TRBV7-2 to TRBJ2-5; TRBD2 matches 7 bases. Germline-derived CDR1 and CDR2 are SGHTA and FQGNSA. This CDR3 spans 17 amino acids. Trimming removed 7 bases from V and 5 bases from J; junction bases left unmatched: 19. This CDR3 reads CASTALRGVHLRETQYF. In DNA, the CDR3 is TGTGCCAGCACTGCACTCCGGGGGGTACACTTGCGGGAGACCCAGTACTTC.

The CDR3 nucleotides read TGTGCCAGCAGCGCAGGTAGAGGGACAGGAATGTATTTT. Its protein is CASSAGRGTGMYF. This chain links TRBV9 with TRBJ2-3; the match to TRBD1 covers 8 bases. Trimming at V came to 3 bases and at J to 14 bases, leaving 11 bases not matched to a gene. Germline assignment: CDR1 SGDLS and CDR2 YYNGEE. The CDR3 contains 13 residues.

This clone came up once. The chain links TRBV5-4 to TRBJ2-7; D may be TRBD2 (5 bases). This CDR3 spans 13 amino acids. The V end lost 1 base, the J end lost 7 bases, and 12 bases lay between the germline ends. Germline V gene sequence: CDR1 SGHNT, CDR2 YYREEE (reference sequence). CDR3 nucleotides: TGTGCCAGCAGCTTGTCCGGGGTTATGGAGCAGTACTTC. This sequence encodes CASSLSGVMEQYF. The variable domain in full, completed from reference TRBV5-4 and TRBJ2-7, reads ETGVTQSPTHLIKTRGQQVTLRCSSQSGHNTVSWYQQALGQGPQFIFQYYREEENGRGNFPPRFSGLQFPNYSSELNVNALELDDSALYLCASSLSGVMEQYFGPGTRLTVT.

This chain connects TRBV9 to TRBJ2-4, with TRBD1 identical over 9 bases. Germline CDR1 and CDR2: SGDLS and YYNGEE. Losses at the gene ends were 0 bases for V and 4 bases for J; bases not matched to a gene: 2. This CDR3 region has 15 residues. In nucleotides, the CDR3 is TGTGCCAGCAGCGTAGGGACAGGGGTGAAAAACATTCAGTACTTC. Its protein product is CASSVGTGVKNIQYF.

V gene TRBV7-2 combines with J gene TRBJ2-7; TRBD2 matches 11 bases. V gave up 4 bases and J gave up 4 bases; unmatched junction bases: 6. The CDR3 covers 15 residues. Germline loops: CDR1 SGHTA, CDR2 FQGNSA. The CDR3 is CASSSGLADRYEQYF. The CDR3 DNA reads TGTGCCAGCAGCTCGGGACTAGCGGACAGGTACGAGCAGTACTTC.

V gene TRBV19 combines with J gene TRBJ2-7; D may correspond to TRBD1 or TRBD2 (5 bases each). The germline V gene has CDR1 LNHDA and CDR2 SQIVND (reference sequence). This CDR3 is built from 14 residues. Trimming removed 3 bases from V and 5 bases from J, with 14 bases in between. The CDR3 DNA reads as TGTGCCAGTAGTATTGGGGGAATTTGGAACGAGCAGTACTTC. It yields the protein CASSIGGIWNEQYF.

The rearrangement links TRBV28 to TRBJ2-7; D might be TRBD2 (6 bases). From germline, CDR1 is MDHEN and CDR2 SYDVKM. Trimming left V 5 bases short and J 4 bases short, with 21 bases between. CDR3 length equals 16 residues. The CDR3 DNA follows: TGTGCCAGCAGTAATACTGGGACCGCGGGGTCGTACGAGCAGTACTTC. Translation gives CASSNTGTAGSYEQYF.

V is TRBV29-1 and J is TRBJ2-7; 10 bases are a match to TRBD1. Germline V lookup: CDR1 SQVTM, CDR2 ANQGSEA. The CDR3 covers 14 residues. V lost 5 bases and J lost 5; bases outside the gene matches: 9. The CDR3 protein is CSVTGTGVPNEQYF. In DNA form, the CDR3 reads TGCAGCGTTACCGGGACAGGGGTGCCGAACGAGCAGTACTTC.

The chain is built from TRBV30 and TRBJ2-1; tentative D call: TRBD1 (5 bases). The germline V gene encodes CDR1 GTSNPN and CDR2 SVGIG (reference sequence). The ends were cut back, 4 bases at V and 7 bases at J, with 11 bases in the middle. There are 12 residues in the CDR3. The DNA for the CDR3 is TGTGCCTGGACAGGGAAAGGGAATGAGCAGTTCTTC. It is translated as CAWTGKGNEQFF.

J is TRBJ1-1 and V is TRBV29-1, with 11 bases matching TRBD1. With V trimmed by 6 bases and J by 3 bases, 6 bases remained unmatched. This CDR3 region has 14 residues. Germline CDR1 SQVTM, CDR2 ANQGSEA. CDR3 region: CSVPGQGAYTEAFF. The CDR3 nucleotides are TGCAGCGTACCCGGACAGGGGGCGTACACTGAAGCTTTCTTT.

This clone appeared once. This rearrangement joins TRBV5-6 to TRBJ2-4; 7 nucleotides match TRBD1. Germline trimming cut 1 base from V and 6 bases from J; bases unmatched to any gene: 10. Germline V gene sequence: CDR1 SGHDT, CDR2 YYEEEE. CDR3 size: 16 residues. In nucleotides, the CDR3 is TGTGCCAGCAGCTTGTCTGAACAGGGGCTGGGAAACATTCAGTACTTC. This codes for CASSLSEQGLGNIQYF.

CDR3 in amino acids: CASSQDRGRPETQYF. CDR3 DNA: TGCGCCAGCAGCCAAGACAGGGGGCGCCCAGAGACCCAGTACTTC. The V call is TRBV4-1, the J call TRBJ2-5, with 8 bases aligning to TRBD1. The CDR3 consists of 15 residues. V shed 0 bases and J 4 bases; nucleotides not matched to a gene: 4. The germline V gene has CDR1 MGHRA and CDR2 YSYEKL.

The V call is TRBV5-1, the J call TRBJ2-7; D gene uncertain. CDR1 and CDR2 from the germline V gene are SGHRS and YFSETQ. This CDR3 is 15 amino acids long. The V and J ends lost 0 bases and 2 bases respectively, with 12 bases between them. CDR3 DNA sequence: TGCGCCAGCAGCTTGGGAGCAGCGCGCGCCTACGAGCAGTACTTC. It is translated as CASSLGAARAYEQYF.

V is TRBV28 and J is TRBJ2-3; maybe TRBD1 (5 bases). CDR1 and CDR2 from the germline V gene are MDHEN and SYDVKM. The V gene lost 3 bases and the J gene lost 1 base, with 14 bases spanning the gap. The CDR3 covers 16 residues. The CDR3 DNA reads as TGTGCCAGCAGTTTGACAGAATACGTTGGCACAGATACGCAGTATTTT. It codes for CASSLTEYVGTDTQYF.

The J gene is TRBJ1-4, the V gene TRBV11-2; possibly TRBD1 for D (6 bases). CDR3 length: 14 residues. The germline V gene encodes CDR1 SGHAT and CDR2 FQNNGV. Trimming shortened V by 7 bases and J by 4 bases, and 13 bases separated the two germline ends. CDR3 sequence: CASTRAGVNEKLFF. DNA for the CDR3: TGTGCCAGCACGCGGGCAGGGGTTAATGAAAAACTGTTTTTT.

This chain connects TRBV6-5 to TRBJ1-1; D gene ambiguous. V shed 3 bases and J shed 4 bases, with 9 bases lying between them. The CDR3 is 13 amino acids. Germline lookup yields CDR1 MNHEY and CDR2 SVGAGI. CDR3 in DNA: TGTGCCAGCAGTTATGCGAGGGCCACTGAAGCTTTCTTT. This gives the protein CASSYARATEAFF.

This sequence joins TRBV7-2 and TRBJ2-1; 14 bases are shared with TRBD2. The junction had 6 bases not matched to a gene; V was cut back by 5 bases and J by 3 bases. CDR1 is SGHTA and CDR2 is FQGNSA in the germline V gene. CDR3 length: 17 residues. The CDR3 is CASSPGTSGSLYNEQFF. The CDR3 DNA sequence: TGTGCCAGCAGCCCGGGGACTAGCGGGAGCCTCTACAATGAGCAGTTCTTC.

The V gene is TRBV7-9, the J gene TRBJ1-1; D possibly corresponds to TRBD1 (5 bases). This CDR3 has 14 amino acids. CDR1 is SEHNR and CDR2 is FQNEAQ in the germline V gene (reference sequence). The V end was cut by 4 bases, the J end by 6 bases, with 15 bases between. CDR3 sequence: CASSSTATNAEAFF. CDR3 bases: TGTGCCAGCAGCTCGACAGCTACTAACGCTGAAGCTTTCTTT.

The chain links TRBV9 to TRBJ2-3; tentatively, D is TRBD2 (6 bases). V gave up 4 bases and J gave up 1 base, with 13 bases separating them. The CDR3 runs to 15 residues. Germline V gives CDR1 SGDLS, CDR2 YYNGEE. The CDR3 here is CASSRSGVGTDTQYF. The CDR3 DNA reads TGTGCCAGCAGCCGTAGCGGAGTGGGCACAGATACGCAGTATTTT.

The chain is built from TRBV6-4 and TRBJ2-5, with 11 bases fitting TRBD2. J gave up 5 bases and V 0 bases, and 8 bases lay outside the gene matches. The germline gives CDR1 MRHNA, CDR2 SNTAGT. This CDR3 is built from 17 residues. CDR3 loop: CASSDSSGRAVRETQYF. The CDR3 DNA reads TGTGCCAGCAGTGACTCTAGCGGGAGGGCCGTTAGGGAGACCCAGTACTTC.

The gene calls are TRBV27 and TRBJ2-7, with 9 bases identical to TRBD2. The trim removed 4 bases at V and 4 bases at J, leaving 5 bases unmatched. CDR1 MNHEY and CDR2 SMNVEV come from the germline V gene (reference sequence). This CDR3 contains 14 residues. DNA for the CDR3: TGTGCCAGCAGTTACAGCGGGAGGTTGTACGAGCAGTACTTC. Its translation: CASSYSGRLYEQYF.

The V gene is TRBV27, the J gene TRBJ2-7; D gene uncertain. With 5 bases removed from V and 2 bases from J, the gap between germline ends came to 7 bases. The germline gives CDR1 MNHEY, CDR2 SMNVEV (reference sequence). CDR3 size: 12 residues. For the CDR3, the DNA is TGTGCCAGCAGTCGCACCCCCTACGAGCAGTACTTC. This encodes CASSRTPYEQYF.